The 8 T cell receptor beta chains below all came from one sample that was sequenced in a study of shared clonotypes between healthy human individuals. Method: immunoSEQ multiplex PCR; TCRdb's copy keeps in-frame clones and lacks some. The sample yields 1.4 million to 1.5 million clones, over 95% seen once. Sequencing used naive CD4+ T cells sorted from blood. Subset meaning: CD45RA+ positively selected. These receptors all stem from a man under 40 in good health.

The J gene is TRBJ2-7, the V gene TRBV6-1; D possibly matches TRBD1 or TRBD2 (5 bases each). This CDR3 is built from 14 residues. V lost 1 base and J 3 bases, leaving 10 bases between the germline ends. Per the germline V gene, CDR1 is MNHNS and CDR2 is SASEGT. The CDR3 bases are TGTGCCAGCAGTGAAGGGGGCGGAGGCTACGAGCAGTACTTC. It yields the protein CASSEGGGGYEQYF.

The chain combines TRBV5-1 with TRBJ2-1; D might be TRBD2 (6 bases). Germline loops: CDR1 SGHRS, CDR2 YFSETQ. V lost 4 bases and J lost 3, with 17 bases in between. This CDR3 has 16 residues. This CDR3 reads CASSPASGDIYNEQFF. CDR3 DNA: TGCGCCAGCAGCCCAGCGTCGGGAGATATCTACAATGAGCAGTTCTTC.

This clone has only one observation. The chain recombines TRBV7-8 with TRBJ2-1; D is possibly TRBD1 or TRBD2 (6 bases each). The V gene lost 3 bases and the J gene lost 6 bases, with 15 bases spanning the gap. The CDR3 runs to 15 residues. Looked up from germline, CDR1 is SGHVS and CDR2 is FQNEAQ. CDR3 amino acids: CASSLGRGGLNEQFF. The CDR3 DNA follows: TGTGCCAGCAGCTTGGGACGAGGGGGACTCAATGAGCAGTTCTTC.

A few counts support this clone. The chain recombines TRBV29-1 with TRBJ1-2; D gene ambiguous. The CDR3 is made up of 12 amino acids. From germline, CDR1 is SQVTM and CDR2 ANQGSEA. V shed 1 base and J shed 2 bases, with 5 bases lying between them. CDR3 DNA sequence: TGCAGCGTTGAAGTAGGGAACTATGGCTACACCTTC. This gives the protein CSVEVGNYGYTF.

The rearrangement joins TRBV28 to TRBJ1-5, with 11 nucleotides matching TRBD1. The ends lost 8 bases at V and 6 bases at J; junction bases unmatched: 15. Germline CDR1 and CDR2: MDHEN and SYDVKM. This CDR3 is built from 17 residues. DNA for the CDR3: TGTGCCAGCGGCAGAGGACAGGGGGCGCGGTATAGTCAGCCCCAGCATTTT. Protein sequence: CASGRGQGARYSQPQHF.

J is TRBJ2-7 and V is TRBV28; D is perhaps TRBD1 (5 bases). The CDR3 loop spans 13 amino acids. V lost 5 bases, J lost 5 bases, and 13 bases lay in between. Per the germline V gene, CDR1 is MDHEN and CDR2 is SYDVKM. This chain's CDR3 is CASSAREVHEQYF. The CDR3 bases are TGTGCCAGCAGTGCCAGGGAAGTCCACGAGCAGTACTTC.

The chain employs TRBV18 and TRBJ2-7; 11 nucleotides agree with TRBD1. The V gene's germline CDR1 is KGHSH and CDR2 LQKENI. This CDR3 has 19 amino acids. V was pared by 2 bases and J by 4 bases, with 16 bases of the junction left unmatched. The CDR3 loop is CASSPRTGGAGKGVYEQYF. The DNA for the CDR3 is TGTGCCAGCTCACCAAGGACAGGGGGCGCTGGAAAGGGAGTTTACGAGCAGTACTTC.

Here the CDR3 reads CASSYRGAFF. CDR3 DNA sequence: TGTGCCAGCAGTTACAGGGGAGCTTTCTTT. The gene calls are TRBV7-2 and TRBJ1-1; 7 positions agree with TRBD1. Germline CDR1 and CDR2: SGHTA and FQGNSA. V gave up 6 bases and J gave up 10 bases; unmatched junction bases: 2. The CDR3 is 10 amino acids.